This T cell receptor beta chain was captured in a study of T cells expressing NK-cell markers. TCRdb reanalyzed the 5' RACE reads and collapses them to one entry per CDR3 protein, without DNA. This sample contains around 550,000 distinct CDR3 sequences. The CDR3 spans 18 residues. Germline loops: CDR1 MNHEY, CDR2 SVGEGT. This TCR came from a man between 18 and 29 years old in good health. This chain joins TRBV6-2 or TRBV6-3 and TRBJ2-7; TCRdb reports TRBD2, a call that lacks DNA to check it against. Sequenced sample: blood T cells: a sorted CD56 or NKG2C T cell subset, CD4+ or CD8+ T cells, or bulk PBMC T cells (not recorded which). The CDR3 protein is CASSYLSLWGASPYEQYF.